Sequencing of this T cell receptor beta chain was carried out in a study of blood T cell repertoires in COVID-19. Background on the study: Samples came from the United States, Italy and Spain, spanning acute and convalescent COVID-19.

Study processing details: It was from reference gene primer amplification that nucleated cell counts were estimated. The assay was immunoSEQ multiplex PCR, and TCRdb's table has in-frame clones only and misses some. V and J calls and clone size follow that table, whereas D and trimming were derived from the DNA. The sample yields roughly 100,000 clones, approximately 77% seen once. The CDR3 is 16 amino acids. V dropped 1 base and J dropped 4; count of bases not matched to a gene: 8. Germline CDR1 reads LGHNA; CDR2 reads YSLEER. In this sample, this clone turned up a few times. The sequence came from a woman over 75 with acute or convalescent COVID-19. The sample taken for sequencing was peripheral blood. The chain has TRBV4-3 and TRBJ1-2, with TRBD1 matching 8 bases. Here the CDR3 DNA reads TGCGCCAGCAGCCAAGGACAGGGGCTTCGGGGCTATGGCTACACCTTC. It is translated as CASSQGQGLRGYGYTF.